This TCR beta chain was sequenced in a study of a mutant IDH1 vaccine in newly diagnosed glioma. Indicated time point: week 11, during vaccination. Every vaccination contained 300 ug of the mutant IDH1 20-mer peptide and was paired with topical imiquimod. Findings and caveats of the study: Detectable vaccine-induced immune responses arose in almost 95% of patients.

Assay: immunoSEQ multiplex PCR; the TCRdb copy retains only in-frame clones and omits some. This table holds about 64,000 clones, around 85% found once. As for this clone: Its antigen is unidentified.

Germline trimming cut 0 bases from V and 8 bases from J; bases unmatched to any gene: 6. Looked up from germline, CDR1 is SGHAT and CDR2 is FQNNGV. CDR3 length: 15 amino acids. Sequencing was performed on PBMCs, taken from a glioma patient whose treatment included an IDH1 peptide vaccine. This TCR was recovered from a woman aged 50 to 60 with glioma. The chain carries TRBV11-2 and TRBJ2-2, with 7 bases matching TRBD1. The CDR3 DNA sequence: TGTGCCAGCAGCTTAGAGCCAGGGGGATGGGGGGAGCTGTTTTTT. Protein product: CASSLEPGGWGELFF.